These 2 T cell receptor beta chains were all obtained from the same sample, sequenced in a study of shared clonotypes between healthy human individuals (dated by TCRdb to about 2020). Preparation of the library involved the immunoSEQ multiplex PCR assay. TCRdb holds this immuneACCESS table with in-frame rearrangements only. Some clones are missing; in checked studies, unresolved V genes explain under half, and the rest has no known cause. Here the sample has hundreds of thousands of clones; about 96% occur a single time. Of the sample, approximately 0.057% is held by the ten largest clones. The sequencing sample was made of naive CD4+ T cells sorted from blood. The cell subset or site label of this sample denotes: CD45RA+ positively selected. The receptors shown here come from a woman in her twenties or thirties in good health.

This chain connects TRBV10-3 to TRBJ2-4; the match to TRBD2 covers 7 bases. Germline V CDR1 and CDR2: ENHRY, SYGVKD. Trimming removed 10 bases from V and 2 bases from J; junction bases left unmatched: 17. CDR3 length: 17 amino acids. CDR3 residues: CATQQSGGRDPKNIQYF. The CDR3 DNA reads as TGTGCCACTCAGCAGTCAGGAGGGAGGGATCCCAAAAACATTCAGTACTTC.

The chain joins TRBV5-1 to TRBJ2-3; D is unresolved. The germline CDR1 and CDR2 sequences are SGHRS and YFSETQ. The V and J ends lost 4 bases and 0 bases respectively, with 15 bases between them. The CDR3 length is 16 residues. The CDR3 protein is CASSTNPGPSTDTQYF. The CDR3 DNA reads as TGCGCCAGCAGCACGAACCCAGGTCCTAGCACAGATACGCAGTATTTT.